This is a list of T cell receptor beta chains from one sample in a study of blood T cell repertoires in COVID-19. Clones were sequenced by immunoSEQ multiplex PCR, and TCRdb holds only the in-frame ones, with some missing. The sample includes about 170,000 clones, about 86% seen only once; the top ten take over 7%. Material: peripheral blood. These receptors all come from a woman older than 75 in a cohort sampled during active or convalescent COVID-19. Both conserved end residues are part of each CDR3. D genes are given only for firm matches. The listing skips clone size in some rows; elsewhere it reads once, few, many or a size class.

J gene,clone size,D gene,V gene,CDR3 protein,CDR3 DNA
TRBJ2-2,few,TRBD2,TRBV5-1,CASSLVGLAGSSTGELFF,TGCGCCAGCAGCTTGGTCGGACTAGCGGGGTCTAGCACCGGGGAGCTGTTTTTT
TRBJ1-1,few,-,TRBV5-1,CASSFRTASEAFF,TGCGCCAGCAGCTTCCGGACTGCTTCTGAAGCTTTCTTT
TRBJ1-1,-,-,TRBV6-5,CATSRGSNTEAFF,TGTGCCACCTCCCGGGGGAGCAACACTGAAGCTTTCTTT
TRBJ1-5,-,-,TRBV12-3/TRBV12-4,CASSSNSNQPQHF,TGTGCCAGCTCTAGTAATAGCAATCAGCCCCAGCATTTT
TRBJ1-5,-,-,TRBV4-3,CASKPEVGYNQPQHF,TGCGCCAGCAAGCCTGAGGTCGGCTACAATCAGCCCCAGCATTTT
TRBJ1-3,-,-,TRBV11-2,CASSHPFVGRNTIYF,TGTGCCAGCAGCCACCCCTTTGTTGGCCGAAACACCATATATTTT
TRBJ2-2,-,TRBD2,TRBV11-2,CASSSGTSGSGTGELFF,TGTGCCAGCAGCTCAGGGACTAGCGGGAGCGGTACCGGGGAGCTGTTTTTT
TRBJ2-6,-,-,TRBV5-1,CASEDSSGANVLTF,TGCGCCAGCGAGGACAGCTCTGGGGCCAACGTCCTGACTTTC
TRBJ2-2,-,-,TRBV27,CASGRDSGGLGTGELFF,TGTGCCAGCGGCCGGGACAGCGGGGGCCTGGGCACCGGGGAGCTGTTTTTT
TRBJ2-7,-,TRBD1,TRBV4-3,CASSPAGQAGDEQYF,TGCGCCAGCAGCCCAGCCGGACAGGCCGGCGACGAGCAGTACTTC
TRBJ1-1,-,TRBD1,TRBV12-5,CASGTTGTGTLWHTEAFF,TGTGCTAGTGGCACGACCGGGACAGGGACTCTATGGCACACTGAAGCTTTCTTT
TRBJ1-6,-,TRBD1,TRBV4-2,CASRPGQNNSPLHF,TGTGCCAGCAGACCGGGACAGAATAATTCACCCCTCCACTTT
TRBJ2-2,-,-,TRBV30,CAWTGSITGELFF,TGTGCCTGGACGGGTTCCATCACCGGGGAGCTGTTTTTT
TRBJ2-1,-,-,TRBV3-1/TRBV3-2,CAGPGDNEQFF,TGTGCCGGGCCGGGGGACAATGAGCAGTTCTTC
TRBJ2-1,once,-,TRBV24-1,CATSDLGPPLEQNEQFF,TGTGCCACCAGTGACCTAGGCCCCCCCTTGGAACAAAATGAGCAGTTCTTC
TRBJ2-1,-,-,TRBV27,CASSTFRGGDEQFF,TGTGCCAGCAGTACCTTCAGGGGTGGGGATGAGCAGTTCTTC
TRBJ1-1,-,TRBD1,TRBV6-5,CASSYSTGALGTEAFF,TGTGCCAGCAGTTACTCGACAGGGGCCTTAGGCACTGAAGCTTTCTTT
TRBJ2-4,-,-,TRBV7-2,CASSPTLAKNIQYF,TGTGCCAGCAGTCCGACTCTAGCCAAAAACATTCAGTACTTC
TRBJ2-7,-,-,TRBV6-2/TRBV6-3,CASSYTSYEQYF,TGTGCCAGCAGTTACACTTCCTACGAGCAGTACTTC
TRBJ1-1,-,-,TRBV15,CATASEVGTEAFF,TGTGCCACAGCGTCTGAAGTGGGCACTGAAGCTTTCTTT
TRBJ2-7,-,-,TRBV6-6,CASSRRTAGLYYEQYF,TGTGCCAGCAGCCGTCGGACGGCGGGACTTTACTACGAGCAGTACTTC
TRBJ1-4,-,TRBD1,TRBV15,CATSRPTGGLVNEKLFF,TGTGCCACCAGCAGACCGACAGGGGGCTTGGTTAATGAAAAACTGTTTTTT
TRBJ1-4,-,-,TRBV21-1,CASSTRQATNEKLFF,TGTGCCAGCAGCACCCGACAGGCAACTAATGAAAAACTGTTTTTT
TRBJ1-2,-,-,TRBV29-1,CSGGGNYGYTF,TGCAGCGGCGGTGGGAACTATGGCTACACCTTC
TRBJ2-5,once,TRBD2,TRBV13,CASSPRASGPTQYF,TGTGCCAGCAGCCCCCGGGCTAGCGGGCCGACCCAGTACTTC
TRBJ1-4,-,-,TRBV28,CASSLSEKLFF,TGTGCCAGCAGTTTATCAGAAAAACTGTTTTTT
TRBJ1-2,-,-,TRBV6-4,CASSDGRGYTF,TGTGCCAGCAGTGATGGGCGCGGCTACACCTTC
TRBJ1-4,-,TRBD1,TRBV18,CASSPPGTGDEKLFF,TGTGCCAGCTCACCTCCCGGGACAGGGGATGAAAAACTGTTTTTT
TRBJ2-1,-,-,TRBV13,CASSPRGSGYNEQFF,TGTGCCAGCAGCCCCCGGGGTAGCGGTTACAATGAGCAGTTCTTC
TRBJ2-1,-,TRBD2,TRBV7-6,CASIDPPTSGRTSSYNEQFF,TGTGCCAGCATCGACCCCCCGACTAGCGGGAGAACAAGCTCCTACAATGAGCAGTTCTTC
TRBJ1-4,few,-,TRBV5-6,CASSFTGSNEKLFF,TGTGCCAGCAGCTTTACAGGGTCGAATGAAAAACTGTTTTTT